The 20 T cell receptor beta chains given below trace back to one sample, sequenced in a study of shared clonotypes between healthy human individuals. Libraries were prepared by immunoSEQ multiplex PCR; TCRdb keeps only in-frame clonotypes and omits some of them. This table holds around 2,000,000 clones, 95% found once. Source material: naive CD4+ T cells sorted from blood. Specified subset: CD45RA+ positively selected. These receptors were taken from a young man in good health.

The V gene is TRBV6-5, the J gene TRBJ2-1; 9 bases match TRBD1. Germline CDR1 reads MNHEY; CDR2 reads SVGAGI. The CDR3 runs to 15 residues. J was trimmed by 3 bases and V by 4 bases; bases with no gene match: 4. Here the CDR3 DNA reads TGTGCCAGCAGTTCTCGACAGGGGGGCTACAATGAGCAGTTCTTC. It codes for CASSSRQGGYNEQFF.

The chain employs TRBV27 and TRBJ1-5, with D perhaps TRBD1 (5 bases). V lost 2 bases and J lost 5, with 13 bases in between. This CDR3 is built from 15 residues. The germline gives CDR1 MNHEY, CDR2 SMNVEV (reference sequence). CDR3 amino acids: CASSLAVGVDQPQHF. The CDR3 DNA reads as TGTGCCAGCAGTTTAGCTGTGGGGGTCGATCAGCCCCAGCATTTT.

The V and J genes are TRBV6-1 and TRBJ2-5, with D possibly matching TRBD2 (5 bases). This CDR3 has 17 amino acids. Germline values: CDR1 MNHNS, CDR2 SASEGT. With 6 bases removed from V and 4 bases from J, the gap between germline ends came to 24 bases. This chain's CDR3 is CASSEMGIRGSTETQYF. DNA of the CDR3: TGTGCCAGCAGCGAAATGGGAATTCGGGGTTCAACAGAGACCCAGTACTTC.

The J gene is TRBJ2-6, the V gene TRBV10-3; 9 bases are shared with TRBD1. Germline CDR1 and CDR2: ENHRY and SYGVKD. Trimming cost V 9 bases and J 1 base; bases outside gene matches: 13. There are 18 residues in the CDR3. CDR3 sequence (DNA): TGTGCCATTTTGGGCCGGACAGGGGATGTTTCTGGGGCCAACGTCCTGACTTTC. The encoded protein is CAILGRTGDVSGANVLTF.

In the case of this clone: The same CDR3 arises from other DNA sequences in this sample as well. The chain employs TRBV19 and TRBJ1-2, with 10 bases aligning to TRBD1. The V segment lost 5 bases and the J segment 3 bases; nucleotides outside the gene matches: 3. The CDR3 is 14 amino acids. Looked up from germline, CDR1 is LNHDA and CDR2 is SQIVND (reference sequence). CDR3 DNA sequence: TGTGCCAGTAGTGCGACAGGGGGCGACTATGGCTACACCTTC. Protein: CASSATGGDYGYTF. Full variable domain (rest looked up from reference TRBV19 and TRBJ1-2): DGGITQSPKYLFRKEGQNVTLSCEQNLNHDAMYWYRQDPGQGLRLIYYSQIVNDFQKGDIAEGYSVSREKKESFPLTVTSAQKNPTAFYLCASSATGGDYGYTFGSGTRLTVV.

The genes are TRBV12-5 and TRBJ2-7; 9 bases line up with TRBD2. CDR3 length equals 13 residues. Germline CDR1 is LGHNT and CDR2 is FRNRAP. V lost 5 bases and J lost 5; bases outside the gene matches: 4. CDR3 amino acids: CASGVGLANEQYF. CDR3 nucleotides: TGTGCTAGTGGTGTCGGACTAGCGAACGAGCAGTACTTC.

The chain uses TRBV9 and TRBJ2-3; a weak D match, TRBD2 (6 bases). V was pared by 5 bases and J by 0 bases, with 16 bases between. Germline V CDR1 and CDR2: SGDLS, YYNGEE. The CDR3 consists of 16 residues. CDR3 nucleotides: TGTGCCAGCAGTAACGCGGGAACTTCTAGCACAGATACGCAGTATTTT. Translation: CASSNAGTSSTDTQYF.

On this clone: This sample also contains other DNA sequences that code for the same CDR3. V usage is TRBV19 and J usage is TRBJ1-1; D gene uncertain. Trimming removed 3 bases from V and 2 bases from J, with 7 bases in between. Germline CDR1 is LNHDA and CDR2 is SQIVND (reference sequence). The CDR3 runs 13 residues. The CDR3 loop reads CASSINGNTEAFF. The DNA for the CDR3 is TGTGCCAGTAGTATCAACGGCAACACTGAAGCTTTCTTT.

This chain connects TRBV29-1 to TRBJ2-1, with TRBD2 identical over 8 bases. The CDR3 sequence is 15 residues long. The germline gives CDR1 SQVTM, CDR2 ANQGSEA. Trimming cost V 4 bases and J 7 bases; bases outside gene matches: 12. The CDR3 here is CSVALIGGGWNEQFF. CDR3 DNA: TGCAGCGTTGCCCTGATAGGCGGGGGGTGGAATGAGCAGTTCTTC.

A single count supports this clone. The chain carries TRBV10-3 and TRBJ2-5; 8 positions match TRBD1. The V and J ends lost 6 bases and 4 bases, in that order; junction bases with no gene match: 13. Germline CDR1 ENHRY, CDR2 SYGVKD. The CDR3 is made up of 16 amino acids. CDR3 DNA: TGTGCCATCAGCAGCTCTCCGGGACAGGATACAGAGACCCAGTACTTC. This translates into CAISSSPGQDTETQYF.

This clone has only one observation. The chain links TRBV6-5 to TRBJ1-1; the match to TRBD1 covers 9 bases. This CDR3 is 15 amino acids long. The V gene end was trimmed by 6 bases and the J gene end by 1 base; junction bases not matched to a gene: 6. CDR1 is MNHEY and CDR2 is SVGAGI in the germline V gene. The CDR3 nucleotides are TGTGCCAGCAGATACGGGACAGGGAGGAACACTGAAGCTTTCTTT. Encoded protein: CASRYGTGRNTEAFF.

This chain uses TRBV7-2 with TRBJ1-2, with 7 nucleotides matching TRBD1. The germline V gene encodes CDR1 SGHTA and CDR2 FQGNSA. Trimming cost V 1 base and J 8 bases; bases outside gene matches: 7. The CDR3 consists of 14 residues. The CDR3 nucleotides are TGTGCCAGCAGCTTAGGAACAGGGGAGGGAGGCTACACCTTC. It specifies CASSLGTGEGGYTF.

The sample holds a few counts of this clone. The J gene is TRBJ2-3, the V gene TRBV6-6, with D uncertain. V was trimmed by 8 bases and J by 3 bases, leaving 6 bases between them. CDR1 and CDR2 from the germline V gene are MNHNY and SVGAGI (reference sequence). The CDR3 is made up of 11 amino acids. Here the CDR3 reads CASGWTDTQYF. The CDR3 DNA reads TGTGCCAGCGGCTGGACAGATACGCAGTATTTT.

This sequence joins TRBV4-3 and TRBJ1-2; D gene uncertain. This CDR3 is 15 amino acids long. From germline, CDR1 is LGHNA and CDR2 YSLEER. The V gene lost 0 bases and the J gene lost 6 bases, with 14 bases spanning the gap. The DNA for the CDR3 is TGCGCCAGCAGCCAAGAGGCAGATGCAAGGAATGGCTACACCTTC. This encodes CASSQEADARNGYTF.

The sample holds one count of this clone. The V and J genes are TRBV2 and TRBJ2-3; maybe TRBD2 (5 bases). The germline CDR1 and CDR2 sequences are SNHLY and FYNNEI. Trimming stripped 5 bases from V and 4 bases from J, with 16 bases between. The CDR3 has 15 amino acids. CDR3 sequence reads: CASSLTSLLADTQYF. In DNA form, the CDR3 reads TGTGCCAGCAGTTTAACTAGTTTGCTCGCAGATACGCAGTATTTT.

This chain uses TRBV7-2 with TRBJ2-1; 13 nucleotides agree with TRBD2. Germline loops: CDR1 SGHTA, CDR2 FQGNSA. V shed 1 base and J 10 bases; nucleotides not matched to a gene: 7. The CDR3 spans 16 residues. CDR3 loop: CASSLGSGTSGKEQFF. Written as DNA, the CDR3 is TGTGCCAGCAGCTTAGGATCCGGGACTAGCGGGAAAGAGCAGTTCTTC. Full variable domain (missing parts from reference TRBV7-2 and TRBJ2-1): GAGVSQSPSNKVTEKGKDVELRCDPISGHTALYWYRQSLGQGLEFLIYFQGNSAPDKSGLPSDRFSAERTGGSVSTLTIQRTQQEDSAVYLCASSLGSGTSGKEQFFGPGTRLTVL.

This clone appeared once. V usage is TRBV10-3 and J usage is TRBJ1-1; no firm D call. The germline V gene has CDR1 ENHRY and CDR2 SYGVKD. V lost 3 bases and J lost 5, with 16 bases in between. This CDR3 is built from 15 residues. DNA of the CDR3: TGTGCCATCAGTGAATCATCCGGGTTGGGGACTGAAGCTTTCTTT. It yields the protein CAISESSGLGTEAFF.

The rearrangement links TRBV4-1 to TRBJ2-2, with 8 bases matching TRBD1. CDR3 length equals 16 residues. CDR1 and CDR2 from the germline V gene are MGHRA and YSYEKL. V was pared by 4 bases and J by 5 bases, with 9 bases of the junction left unmatched. The CDR3 sequence: CASSPLRTGKTGELFF. CDR3 coding DNA: TGCGCCAGCAGCCCACTGCGGACAGGGAAGACCGGGGAGCTGTTTTTT.

The chain uses TRBV10-1 and TRBJ2-2, with 11 bases lining up with TRBD1. Trimming removed 4 bases from V and 4 bases from J; junction bases left unmatched: 2. CDR3 length: 15 amino acids. Germline V CDR1 and CDR2: WNHNN, SYGVQD (reference sequence). CDR3 residues: CASSAGTGGTGELFF. The CDR3 region has the DNA TGCGCCAGCAGTGCGGGGACAGGGGGCACCGGGGAGCTGTTTTTT.

The gene calls are TRBV2 and TRBJ1-5; D unresolved. Germline CDR1 is SNHLY and CDR2 is FYNNEI. This CDR3 region has 15 residues. Trimming left V 5 bases short and J 6 bases short, with 17 bases between. The CDR3 region has the DNA TGTGCCAGCAGTCCCGCAGTTCTATGGGGTCAGCCCCAGCATTTT. Translation gives CASSPAVLWGQPQHF.